This entry lists 13 T cell receptor beta chains sequenced from one sample in a study of blood T cell repertoires in COVID-19. Assay: immunoSEQ multiplex PCR; the TCRdb copy retains only in-frame clones and omits some. The sample contains approximately 250,000 clones, about 91% of which appear only once. The sample consisted of PBMCs or T cells enriched from blood (not recorded which). Receptors originate from a woman aged 40 to 50 with acute COVID-19.

The chain links TRBV4-3 to TRBJ2-1, with D hard to call. V lost 8 bases and J 1 base, leaving 9 bases between the germline ends. This CDR3 has 13 residues. CDR1 and CDR2 (germline): LGHNA, YSLEER. The CDR3 loop reads CASAAKSYNEQFF. In DNA, the CDR3 is TGCGCCAGCGCGGCCAAGTCCTACAATGAGCAGTTCTTC.

The J gene is TRBJ2-1, the V gene TRBV11-2; TRBD1 aligns across 11 bases. The CDR3 runs 16 residues. V shed 4 bases, J shed 6 bases, and the junction held 8 bases outside the gene matches. The germline V gene encodes CDR1 SGHAT and CDR2 FQNNGV. The CDR3 region is CASSSFLGTGGNEQFF. The CDR3 coding sequence is TGTGCCAGCAGCTCATTCCTAGGGACAGGGGGCAATGAGCAGTTCTTC.

The rearrangement joins TRBV28 to TRBJ1-5, with 7 bases matching TRBD1. Germline V gives CDR1 MDHEN, CDR2 SYDVKM. Germline trimming cut 6 bases from V and 4 bases from J; bases unmatched to any gene: 18. This CDR3 is built from 18 residues. The CDR3 DNA reads TGTGCCAGCAGCCTTATAGAAGTTATTACAGGGGATAATCAGCCCCAGCATTTT. It specifies CASSLIEVITGDNQPQHF.

This chain connects TRBV3-1 (or the pseudogene TRBV3-2) to TRBJ2-1; 8 bases match TRBD2. Trimming cost V 1 base and J 5 bases; bases outside gene matches: 4. The CDR3 is 15 residues long. Germline V gene sequence: CDR1 LGHDT, CDR2 YNNKEL (reference sequence). The CDR3 spells CASSQVPGGHNEQFF. The CDR3 region has the DNA TGTGCCAGCAGCCAAGTGCCGGGAGGGCACAATGAGCAGTTCTTC.

The chain combines TRBV28 with TRBJ2-5; D possibly corresponds to TRBD2 (5 bases). The CDR3 length is 13 residues. Trimming cost V 7 bases and J 1 base, with 10 bases left between them. The germline V gene has CDR1 MDHEN and CDR2 SYDVKM. Here the CDR3 reads CASIRRGQETQYF. The CDR3 coding sequence is TGTGCCAGCATTAGACGGGGCCAAGAGACCCAGTACTTC.

This clone was seen only a few times. This chain uses TRBV18 with TRBJ1-5; D perhaps matches TRBD1 (6 bases). V lost 6 bases and J 6 bases, leaving 15 bases between the germline ends. This CDR3 contains 14 residues. From germline, CDR1 is KGHSH and CDR2 LQKENI. CDR3 sequence: CASSSQGPGQPQHF. CDR3 DNA sequence: TGTGCCAGCTCTTCTCAGGGGCCTGGTCAGCCCCAGCATTTT.

The count of this clone is one. This chain uses TRBV28 with TRBJ1-2; 7 positions match TRBD1. CDR1 is MDHEN and CDR2 is SYDVKM in the germline V gene. V trimming: 4 bases; J trimming: 2 bases; junction bases outside the gene matches: 7. CDR3 length equals 15 residues. The CDR3 here is CASSSPGGKNYGYTF. As DNA, the CDR3 is TGTGCCAGCAGTTCCCCAGGGGGTAAGAACTATGGCTACACCTTC.

This chain links TRBV5-1 with TRBJ1-6, with 7 bases matching TRBD1. V dropped 4 bases and J dropped 10; count of bases not matched to a gene: 14. There are 16 residues in the CDR3. Germline V gives CDR1 SGHRS, CDR2 YFSETQ. CDR3 bases: TGCGCCAGCAGCCGTACGGGACAGATCCCTCTCTCACCCCTCCACTTT. Residues: CASSRTGQIPLSPLHF.

A note on this clone: One junction end disagrees with the germline gene, perhaps due to a read error. The chain couples TRBV28 to TRBJ1-5; D possibly corresponds to TRBD1 (6 bases). CDR3 length: 15 residues. Germline CDR1 and CDR2: MDHEN and SYDVKM. The CDR3 protein is CASILQGYSNQPQHF. CDR3 DNA sequence: TGTGCCAGCATTTTACAGGGATATAGCAATCAGCCCCAGCATTTT.

The V gene is TRBV11-3, the J gene TRBJ2-1, with TRBD1 identical over 7 bases. CDR1 and CDR2 (germline): SGHNT, YENEEA. The V and J ends lost 5 bases and 9 bases, in that order; junction bases with no gene match: 7. This CDR3 contains 13 residues. CDR3 amino acids: CASSRTTGVEQFF. In DNA form, the CDR3 reads TGTGCCAGCAGCCGCACCACAGGGGTTGAGCAGTTCTTC.

The chain is built from TRBV19 and TRBJ1-1; D remains unclear. With 3 bases removed from V and 1 base from J, the gap between germline ends came to 9 bases. The CDR3 spans 14 residues. Germline CDR1 reads LNHDA; CDR2 reads SQIVND (reference sequence). In DNA, the CDR3 is TGTGCCAGTAGTATTTCGTACTCGAACACTGAAGCTTTCTTT. Its translation is CASSISYSNTEAFF.

This rearrangement joins TRBV5-6 to TRBJ1-5; 7 bases are shared with TRBD1. The CDR3 length is 14 residues. Germline V gene data show CDR1 as SGHDT and CDR2 as YYEEEE. J was trimmed by 6 bases and V by 4 bases; bases with no gene match: 7. As DNA, the CDR3 is TGTGCCAGCAGCCCAAACAGGGGCGGTCAGCCCCAGCATTTT. It encodes CASSPNRGGQPQHF.

The chain uses TRBV5-1 and TRBJ2-1, with a possible D match to TRBD1 (6 bases). This CDR3 contains 14 residues. The germline V gene encodes CDR1 SGHRS and CDR2 YFSETQ. V was trimmed by 4 bases and J by 4 bases, leaving 12 bases between them. The CDR3 bases are TGCGCCAGCAGCCTTGGACAGAATTACAATGAGCAGTTCTTC. Translated, it gives CASSLGQNYNEQFF.